Here is one T cell receptor beta chain with its context. As yet, its antigen is unknown. The protocol was immunoSEQ multiplex PCR, while the TCRdb copy is restricted to in-frame clones and leaves out a portion. This table has 50,000 to 70,000 clones, 80% to 85% appearing once. The data were obtained in a study of OX40 agonist ivuxolimab in advanced cancers. Study details: Patients in the trial were receiving intravenous ivuxolimab every 2 weeks, at doses of 0.01 to 10 mg/kg. Whole-study results and caveats: On average, a greater number of expanded clones characterised CD8+ T cells relative to CD4+. The authors did not determine the antigen specificity of the expanded peripheral T cells.

J gave up 4 bases and V 6 bases, and 12 bases lay outside the gene matches. CDR1 and CDR2 (germline): LNHDA, SQIVND (reference sequence). The CDR3 contains 17 residues. The starting material was CD4+ or CD8+ T cells sorted from blood, obtained in a trial of the OX40 agonist ivuxolimab. This sequence joins TRBV19 and TRBJ2-7; the match to TRBD2 covers 13 bases. The sequence came from an adult with an advanced solid tumor such as melanoma, head and neck, liver or kidney cancer. This chain's CDR3 is CASRPGTSGVIGYEQYF. Here the CDR3 DNA reads TGTGCCAGTAGACCCGGGACTAGCGGGGTTATCGGGTACGAGCAGTACTTC.